This T cell receptor beta chain is drawn from a study of cytotoxic CD8 clonotypes in ibrutinib-treated CLL. Study at large: Outcomes included approximately 25 partial and 2 complete responses; after median roughly 70 months, around 15 stayed remitted and 12 progressed. The taking of response samples occurred after a median roughly 12 months of treatment, with a range of 6 to 36.

V lost 3 bases, J lost 3 bases, and 4 bases stayed unmatched. CDR3 length: 14 amino acids. Germline loops: CDR1 SGHRS, CDR2 YFSETQ. Whole-study results and caveats: Public clonotypes showed up rarely, and on treatment they shrank or held steady.

Clones were read by immunoSEQ multiplex PCR, and TCRdb kept only the in-frame ones, dropping some. The sample yields approximately 130,000 clones, around four fifths seen once. As regards this clone: Its antigen is unidentified.

This receptor was identified in a human donor with chronic lymphocytic leukemia. The chain is built from TRBV5-1 and TRBJ2-7; TRBD1 matches 9 bases. The sequences come from PBMCs, collected after 24 months of ibrutinib treatment. CDR3 DNA: TGCGCCAGCAGCTCCGGGACAGGGAGCTACGAGCAGTACTTC. It is translated as CASSSGTGSYEQYF.